The rows below give T cell receptor beta chains drawn from one sample of a study of cytomegalovirus exposure and HLA in healthy donors. Here immunoSEQ multiplex PCR was the method, and the copy in TCRdb shows in-frame clones only, minus some. Of some 130,000 clones listed, 65% to 80% are singletons. Sequenced material: PBMCs. These receptors came from a human donor in good health. Both conserved end residues are trimmed from each CDR3.

v_call,cdr3_length,cdr3_aa
TRBV7-2,14,ASSPGGYGAKNIQY
TRBV28,11,ASSFGGQGEAF
TRBV28,12,ASSPLLDGSGYT
TRBV6-1,12,AGSQDSFPYEQY
TRBV27,11,ASSLSGLYEQY
TRBV19,13,ASTPTGYSNQPQH
TRBV19,13,ASSMNRGRGETQY
TRBV5-4,12,ASSPGRDSYGYT
TRBV19,11,ASSMTGYEKLF
TRBV7-2,12,ASSLGTGFTEAF
TRBV5-6,11,ASRNRQTYEQY
TRBV4-1,12,ASSQGGIGYGYT
TRBV9,13,ASSAGLAGGNEQF
TRBV7-6,16,ASSLVGGTGGASQPQH
TRBV4-2,13,ASGATQAGTGELF
TRBV7-9,12,ASSLTGSTDTQY
TRBV5-5,13,ASSLIGTDGEKLF
TRBV4-1,12,ASSQYGGGSGYT
TRBV28,13,ASSTWDRGNTEAF
TRBV13,14,ASSSNRQAGFHTQY
TRBV19,13,ASSPDREGNQPQH
TRBV6-5,12,ASSPRGLSYEQY
TRBV28,12,AINSRTVGNTIY
TRBV19,15,ASRTIQGAPGGTEAF
TRBV5-4,11,ASRPGGNSPLH
TRBV28,11,ASSPDSASPLH
TRBV27,11,ASKRTGTYEQY
TRBV6-1,15,ASSVTGTVTSTDTQY
TRBV2,13,ASKNAGGVRSPLH
TRBV12-5,12,ASGLRLAGDTQY
TRBV5-4,12,ASNKGGDDYGYT
TRBV6-4,12,ASKADSSSYEQY
TRBV4-1,15,ASSPPEGRWGSYEQY
TRBV7-9,11,ATRLGSNQPQH
TRBV28,13,ASITGGNSNQPQH
TRBV10-3,13,AISEKQGARTEAF